The 8 T cell receptor beta chains given below trace back to one sample, sequenced in a study of blood T cell repertoires in COVID-19. Only in-frame clones appear in the TCRdb table, and some are missing; sequencing was by immunoSEQ multiplex PCR. The table lists 260,000 or so clones, 80% to 90% of them singletons. Sequenced: peripheral blood. These receptors were obtained from a woman older than 75 with COVID-19, enrolled during active disease.

The V call is TRBV5-1, the J call TRBJ2-3; 7 bases line up with TRBD2. V lost 2 bases, J lost 0 bases, and 3 bases stayed unmatched. Germline loops: CDR1 SGHRS, CDR2 YFSETQ. This CDR3 contains 15 residues. As DNA, the CDR3 is TGCGCCAGCAGCTTACGGGGGGATAGCACAGATACGCAGTATTTT. Protein: CASSLRGDSTDTQYF.

This chain links TRBV6-4 with TRBJ1-1; 9 bases line up with TRBD1. CDR3 length equals 15 residues. V was clipped by 0 bases and J by 4 bases; unmatched bases: 3. Germline-derived CDR1 and CDR2 are MRHNA and SNTAGT. The CDR3 nucleotides are TGTGCCAGCAGTGACTCGACAGGGGGAGGCACTGAAGCTTTCTTT. Its translation is CASSDSTGGGTEAFF.

This chain connects TRBV3-1 (or the pseudogene TRBV3-2) to TRBJ1-1; tentative D call: TRBD1 (6 bases). V was pared by 4 bases and J by 1 base, with 10 bases between. The germline V gene has CDR1 LGHDT and CDR2 YNNKEL (reference sequence). The CDR3 runs to 14 residues. The CDR3 reads CASSRGGRNTEAFF. The CDR3 DNA reads as TGTGCCAGCAGCCGAGGGGGTCGGAACACTGAAGCTTTCTTT.

The J gene is TRBJ2-7, the V gene TRBV6-5; the match to TRBD1 covers 11 bases. Germline CDR1 is MNHEY and CDR2 is SVGAGI. This CDR3 contains 14 residues. J lost 4 bases, V lost 2 bases, and 1 base had no gene match. The CDR3 here is CASSYRDRGYEQYF. Written as DNA, the CDR3 is TGTGCCAGCAGTTACCGGGACAGGGGGTACGAGCAGTACTTC.

This clone has more than one count but fewer than ten. The rearrangement joins TRBV27 to TRBJ2-1, with 7 nucleotides matching TRBD2. Looked up from germline, CDR1 is MNHEY and CDR2 is SMNVEV (reference sequence). CDR3 size: 12 residues. CDR3 protein: CAAGREYGEQFF. The CDR3, as DNA: TGTGCTGCGGGGCGGGAGTACGGTGAGCAGTTCTTC.

This rearrangement joins TRBV27 to TRBJ1-5; maybe TRBD1 (6 bases). Germline V CDR1 and CDR2: MNHEY, SMNVEV (reference sequence). CDR3 length equals 15 residues. Trimming took 4 bases from V and 4 from J, leaving 14 bases between them. The DNA for the CDR3 is TGTGCCAGCAGTTCATCGGCCAGGGGTAATCAGCCCCAGCATTTT. This codes for CASSSSARGNQPQHF.

The DNA for the CDR3 is TGTGCCATCAGTGAGCGCGGGGGGGATTCACCCCTCCACTTT. Translation: CAISERGGDSPLHF. The gene calls are TRBV10-3 and TRBJ1-6; tentative D call: TRBD1 (5 bases). The V gene lost 2 bases and the J gene lost 8 bases, with 10 bases spanning the gap. This CDR3 contains 14 residues. Germline CDR1 is ENHRY and CDR2 is SYGVKD.

The chain carries TRBV18 and TRBJ1-4; D is uncertain. This CDR3 contains 15 residues. CDR1 is KGHSH and CDR2 is LQKENI in the germline V gene. The germline V and J ends were trimmed by 4 bases and 5 bases, with 14 bases remaining between them. The CDR3 coding sequence is TGTGCCAGCTCACTATTCGCCGGGGAGAATGAAAAACTGTTTTTT. Translated: CASSLFAGENEKLFF.